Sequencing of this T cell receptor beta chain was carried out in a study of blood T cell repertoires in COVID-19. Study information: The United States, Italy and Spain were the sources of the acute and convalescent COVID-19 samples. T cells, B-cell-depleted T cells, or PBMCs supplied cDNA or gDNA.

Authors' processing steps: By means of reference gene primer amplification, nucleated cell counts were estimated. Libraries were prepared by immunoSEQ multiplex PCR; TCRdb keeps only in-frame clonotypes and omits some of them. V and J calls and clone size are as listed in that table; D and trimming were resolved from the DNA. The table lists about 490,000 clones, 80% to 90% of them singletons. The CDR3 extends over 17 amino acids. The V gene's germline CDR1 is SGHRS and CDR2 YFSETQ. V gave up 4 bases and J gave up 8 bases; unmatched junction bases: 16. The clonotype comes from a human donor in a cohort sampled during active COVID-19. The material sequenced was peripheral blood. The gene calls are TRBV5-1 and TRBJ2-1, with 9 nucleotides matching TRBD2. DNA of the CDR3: TGCGCCAGCAGCCCCCAACCCTCGGCGGGAGGGCCTGATGAGCAGTTCTTC. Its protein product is CASSPQPSAGGPDEQFF.